The T cell receptor beta chain under discussion was sequenced for a study of shared clonotypes between healthy human individuals. Method: immunoSEQ multiplex PCR; TCRdb's copy keeps in-frame clones and lacks some. The sample holds approximately 2.5 million clones; about 92% are singletons and the top ten take around 0.15%. This CDR3 region has 19 residues. Germline CDR1 reads GTSNPN; CDR2 reads SVGIG (reference sequence). V dropped 1 base and J dropped 0; count of bases not matched to a gene: 15. Whole-study findings and limits: The generation probabilities recorded for non-shared clonotypes fell below those of clonotypes shared by all four donors. What naive subsets generally showed was a larger estimated richness than memory subsets showed. Depth of sequencing was expected to influence donor clonotype sharing.

With respect to this clone: No antigen is known for it.

The V and J genes are TRBV30 and TRBJ2-3; 8 bases fit TRBD2. The sample comprised naive CD4+ T cells sorted from blood. Noted subset: CD45RA+ positively selected. The sequence was collected from a man between 18 and 35 years old in good health. CDR3 bases: TGTGCCTGGAGTGAAACAATTAAACTGAAGCGGGGGAGCACAGATACGCAGTATTTT. As protein: CAWSETIKLKRGSTDTQYF.